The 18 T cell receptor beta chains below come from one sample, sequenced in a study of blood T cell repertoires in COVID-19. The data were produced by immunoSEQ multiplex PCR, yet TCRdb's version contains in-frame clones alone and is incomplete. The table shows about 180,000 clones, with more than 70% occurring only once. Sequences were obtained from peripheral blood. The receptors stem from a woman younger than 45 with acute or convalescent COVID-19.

The CDR3 nucleotides read TGTGCCAGCAGTGAACGAGGGAATGAAAAACTGTTTTTT. It is translated as CASSERGNEKLFF. The chain links TRBV6-1 to TRBJ1-4; D unresolved. V was shortened by 2 bases and J by 5 bases, with 6 bases between the two germline ends. The CDR3 is made up of 13 amino acids. Germline V lookup: CDR1 MNHNS, CDR2 SASEGT.

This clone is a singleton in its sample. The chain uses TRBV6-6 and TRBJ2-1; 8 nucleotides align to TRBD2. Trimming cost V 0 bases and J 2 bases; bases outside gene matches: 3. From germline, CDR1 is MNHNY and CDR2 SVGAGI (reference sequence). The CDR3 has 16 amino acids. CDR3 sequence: CASSYSSGTPYNEQFF. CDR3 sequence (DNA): TGTGCCAGCAGTTACTCTAGCGGGACCCCCTACAATGAGCAGTTCTTC.

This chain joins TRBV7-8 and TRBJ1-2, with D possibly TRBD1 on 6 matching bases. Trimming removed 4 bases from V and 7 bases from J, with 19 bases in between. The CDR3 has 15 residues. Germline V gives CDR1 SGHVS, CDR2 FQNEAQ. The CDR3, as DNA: TGTGCCAGCAGCTGGGTCGCGGGGGGCGCTTCTGGCTACACCTTC. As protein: CASSWVAGGASGYTF.

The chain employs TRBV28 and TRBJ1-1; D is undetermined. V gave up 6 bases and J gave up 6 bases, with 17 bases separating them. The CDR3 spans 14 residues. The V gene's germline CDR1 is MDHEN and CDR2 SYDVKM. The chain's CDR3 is CASSSPGQRAEAFF. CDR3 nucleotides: TGTGCCAGCAGCTCCCCGGGCCAGAGGGCTGAAGCTTTCTTT. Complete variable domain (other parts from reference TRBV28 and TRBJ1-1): DVKVTQSSRYLVKRTGEKVFLECVQDMDHENMFWYRQDPGLGLRLIYFSYDVKMKEKGDIPEGYSVSREKKERFSLILESASTNQTSMYLCASSSPGQRAEAFFGQGTRLTVV.

In nucleotides, the CDR3 is TGTGCCAGCAGTTTTGGCGCGGATTATGGCTACACCTTC. It is translated as CASSFGADYGYTF. This chain connects TRBV27 to TRBJ1-2, with no clear D. Deletions cut 3 bases from V and 5 bases from J, with 10 bases between. Per the germline V gene, CDR1 is MNHEY and CDR2 is SMNVEV (reference sequence). The CDR3 runs to 13 residues.

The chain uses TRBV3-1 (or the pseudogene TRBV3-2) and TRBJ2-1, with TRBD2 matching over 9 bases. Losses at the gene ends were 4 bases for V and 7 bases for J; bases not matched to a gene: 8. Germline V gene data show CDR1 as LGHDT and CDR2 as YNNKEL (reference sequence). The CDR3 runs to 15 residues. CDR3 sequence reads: CASSLIGTSRNEQFF. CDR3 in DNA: TGTGCCAGCAGCCTTATCGGGACTAGCCGGAATGAGCAGTTCTTC.

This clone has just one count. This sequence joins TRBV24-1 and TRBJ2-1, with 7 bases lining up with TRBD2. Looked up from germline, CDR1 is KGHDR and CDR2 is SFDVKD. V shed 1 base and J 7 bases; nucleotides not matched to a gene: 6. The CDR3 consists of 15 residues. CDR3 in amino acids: CATSDLGRESNEQFF. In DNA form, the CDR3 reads TGTGCCACCAGTGATTTAGGGAGGGAATCTAATGAGCAGTTCTTC.

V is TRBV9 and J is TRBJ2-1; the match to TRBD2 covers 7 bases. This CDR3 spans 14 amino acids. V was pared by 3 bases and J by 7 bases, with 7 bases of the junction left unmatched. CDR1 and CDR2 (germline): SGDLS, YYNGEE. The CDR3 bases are TGTGCCAGCAGCGACGGGACTACGGATAATGAGCAGTTCTTC. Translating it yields CASSDGTTDNEQFF.

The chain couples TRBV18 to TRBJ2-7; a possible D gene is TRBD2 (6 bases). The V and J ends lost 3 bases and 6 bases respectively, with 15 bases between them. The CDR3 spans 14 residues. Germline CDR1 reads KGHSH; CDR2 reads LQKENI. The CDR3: CASSPRERLREQYF. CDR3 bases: TGTGCCAGCTCACCCCGGGAGAGACTACGCGAGCAGTACTTC. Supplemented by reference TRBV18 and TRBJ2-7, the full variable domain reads NAGVMQNPRHLVRRRGQEARLRCSPMKGHSHVYWYRQLPEEGLKFMVYLQKENIIDESGMPKERFSAEFPKEGPSILRIQQVVRGDSAAYFCASSPRERLREQYFGPGTRLTVT.

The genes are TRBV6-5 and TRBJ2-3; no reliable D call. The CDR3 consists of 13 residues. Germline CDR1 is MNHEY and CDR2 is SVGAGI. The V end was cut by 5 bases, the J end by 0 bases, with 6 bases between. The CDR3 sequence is CASSITSTDTQYF. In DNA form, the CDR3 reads TGTGCCAGCAGTATAACTAGCACAGATACGCAGTATTTT.

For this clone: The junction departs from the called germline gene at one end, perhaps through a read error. CDR3 nucleotide sequence: TGTGCCAGCAGCTTAGATTCGGCGCAGGACTTC. Translated: CASSLDSAQDF. This chain connects TRBV7-9 to TRBJ1-2, with no clear D. Germline V CDR1 and CDR2: SEHNR, FQNEAQ (reference sequence). The CDR3 spans 11 residues.

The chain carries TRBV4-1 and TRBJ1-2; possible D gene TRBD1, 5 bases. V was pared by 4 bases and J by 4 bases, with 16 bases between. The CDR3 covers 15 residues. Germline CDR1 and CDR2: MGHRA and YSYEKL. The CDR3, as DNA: TGCGCCAGCAGCCGTCAGGGTGTTATTTCCTATGGCTACACCTTC. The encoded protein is CASSRQGVISYGYTF.

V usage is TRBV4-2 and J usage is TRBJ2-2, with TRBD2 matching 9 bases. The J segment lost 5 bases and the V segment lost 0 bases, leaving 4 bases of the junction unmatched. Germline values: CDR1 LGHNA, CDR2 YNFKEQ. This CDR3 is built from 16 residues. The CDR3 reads CASSQEKAGGTGELFF. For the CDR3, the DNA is TGTGCCAGCAGCCAAGAGAAAGCGGGAGGAACCGGGGAGCTGTTTTTT.

CDR3 coding DNA: TGTGCCAGCAGCCAAGGATTCGGGACTAGCGGTCGAAACACAGATACGCAGTATTTT. Its translation is CASSQGFGTSGRNTDTQYF. This sequence joins TRBV4-2 and TRBJ2-3; 11 nucleotides align to TRBD2. Trimming at V came to 1 base and at J to 2 bases, leaving 11 bases not matched to a gene. The CDR3 runs 19 residues. The V gene's germline CDR1 is LGHNA and CDR2 YNFKEQ.

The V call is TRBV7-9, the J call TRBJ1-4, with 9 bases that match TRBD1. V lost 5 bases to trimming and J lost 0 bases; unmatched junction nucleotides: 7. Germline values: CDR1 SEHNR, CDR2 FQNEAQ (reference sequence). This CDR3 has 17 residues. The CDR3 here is CASSHRDRVSTNEKLFF. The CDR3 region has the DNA TGTGCCAGCAGCCACCGGGACAGGGTTTCAACTAATGAAAAACTGTTTTTT. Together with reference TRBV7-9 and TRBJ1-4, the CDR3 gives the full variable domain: DTGVSQNPRHKITKRGQNVTFRCDPISEHNRLYWYRQTLGQGPEFLTYFQNEAQLEKSRLLSDRFSAERPKGSFSTLEIQRTEQGDSAMYLCASSHRDRVSTNEKLFFGSGTQLSVL.

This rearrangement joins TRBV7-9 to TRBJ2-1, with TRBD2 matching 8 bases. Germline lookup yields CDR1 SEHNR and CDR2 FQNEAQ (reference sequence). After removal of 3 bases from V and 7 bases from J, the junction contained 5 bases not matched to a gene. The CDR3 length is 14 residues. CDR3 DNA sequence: TGTGCCAGCAGCTTTCTCGGGACTAGTAATGAGCAGTTCTTC. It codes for CASSFLGTSNEQFF.

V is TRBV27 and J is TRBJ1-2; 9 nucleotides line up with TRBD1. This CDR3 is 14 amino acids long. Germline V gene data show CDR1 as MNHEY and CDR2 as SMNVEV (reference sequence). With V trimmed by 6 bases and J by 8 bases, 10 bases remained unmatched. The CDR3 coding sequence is TGTGCCAGCAGGTCCGGGACAGGGCATAGAGGCTACACCTTC. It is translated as CASRSGTGHRGYTF.

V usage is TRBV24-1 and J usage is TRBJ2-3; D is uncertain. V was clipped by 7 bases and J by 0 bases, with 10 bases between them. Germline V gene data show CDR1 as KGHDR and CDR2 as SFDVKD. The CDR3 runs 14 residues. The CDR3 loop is CATSVPPSTDTQYF. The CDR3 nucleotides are TGTGCCACCAGCGTTCCTCCTAGCACAGATACGCAGTATTTT.